These 8 T cell receptor beta chains share one sample of origin, sequenced in a study of blood T cell repertoires in COVID-19. The method was immunoSEQ multiplex PCR; TCRdb's version includes in-frame clones alone and lacks a portion of them. The repertoire holds 470,000 or so clones, 87% seen once, with approximately 2% in the top ten. Sequences were obtained from PBMCs or T cells enriched from blood (not recorded which). These TCRs come from a woman younger than 30 with acute COVID-19.

The chain has TRBV9 and TRBJ1-2, with D perhaps matching TRBD1 (5 bases). CDR1 is SGDLS, CDR2 YYNGEE, per germline. Trimming stripped 3 bases from V and 5 bases from J, with 8 bases between. The length of the CDR3 is 12 residues. For the CDR3, the DNA is TGTGCCAGCAGCGCGGAGGGGTATGGCTACACCTTC. Its protein product is CASSAEGYGYTF.

V is TRBV5-4 and J is TRBJ2-7, with 14 bases identical to TRBD2. The CDR3 loop spans 17 amino acids. Trimming at V came to 2 bases and at J to 6 bases, leaving 10 bases not matched to a gene. In germline, CDR1 is SGHNT, CDR2 YYREEE (reference sequence). The CDR3 DNA sequence: TGTGCCAGCAGCTTTCGACTAGCGGGAGGGCCTGTCGCCGAGCAGTACTTC. It yields the protein CASSFRLAGGPVAEQYF.

The rearrangement joins TRBV19 to TRBJ2-1; 7 bases map to TRBD2. J was trimmed by 9 bases and V by 1 base; bases with no gene match: 6. Germline values: CDR1 LNHDA, CDR2 SQIVND (reference sequence). This CDR3 region has 14 residues. CDR3 region: CASSIAGGTSEQFF. The CDR3 DNA follows: TGTGCCAGTAGTATAGCGGGGGGAACCAGTGAGCAGTTCTTC.

The chain uses TRBV6-5 and TRBJ1-1; no firm D call. Trimming took off 5 bases at V and 8 bases at J, with 9 bases between the two ends. There are 11 residues in the CDR3. Germline CDR1 MNHEY, CDR2 SVGAGI. This CDR3 is CASSTPREAFF. As DNA, the CDR3 is TGTGCCAGCAGTACCCCGCGGGAAGCTTTCTTT.

A few counts support this clone. V is TRBV19 and J is TRBJ2-1; D remains ambiguous. This CDR3 spans 15 amino acids. Germline-derived CDR1 and CDR2 are LNHDA and SQIVND (reference sequence). Trimming pared 5 bases from V and 8 bases from J, leaving 19 bases between. CDR3 sequence reads: CASSPTKHPVDEQFF. CDR3 DNA: TGTGCCAGTAGTCCCACCAAGCACCCGGTGGATGAGCAGTTCTTC.

V usage is TRBV19 and J usage is TRBJ1-4; D remains ambiguous. Trimming removed 3 bases from V and 6 bases from J, with 8 bases in between. There are 13 residues in the CDR3. The V gene's germline CDR1 is LNHDA and CDR2 SQIVND (reference sequence). CDR3 loop: CASSMMGDEKLFF. CDR3 bases: TGTGCCAGTAGTATGATGGGAGATGAAAAACTGTTTTTT.

The chain links TRBV10-2 to TRBJ2-7; D remains ambiguous. The germline gives CDR1 WSHSY, CDR2 SAAADI. Trimming shortened V by 2 bases and J by 4 bases, and 6 bases separated the two germline ends. The CDR3 is 12 amino acids. The CDR3 DNA sequence: TGCGCCAGCAGTGAGACCGGTTACGAGCAGTACTTC. This gives the protein CASSETGYEQYF.

The chain carries TRBV12-3 or TRBV12-4 and TRBJ1-6; 7 nucleotides match TRBD1. V shed 6 bases, J shed 14 bases, and the junction held 7 bases outside the gene matches. The CDR3 is 12 residues long. CDR3 residues: CASRTRQGSLHF. The DNA of the CDR3 is TGTGCCAGCAGGACAAGACAGGGTTCCCTCCACTTT.